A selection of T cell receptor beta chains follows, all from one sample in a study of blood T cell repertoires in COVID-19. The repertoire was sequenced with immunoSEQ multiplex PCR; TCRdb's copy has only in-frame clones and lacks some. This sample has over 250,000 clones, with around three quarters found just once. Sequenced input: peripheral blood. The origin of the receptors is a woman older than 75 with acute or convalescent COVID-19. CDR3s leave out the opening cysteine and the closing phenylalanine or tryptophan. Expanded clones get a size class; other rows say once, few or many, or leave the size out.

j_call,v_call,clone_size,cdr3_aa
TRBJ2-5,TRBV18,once,ASSPRLGPQETQY
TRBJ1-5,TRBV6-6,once,ASSLNRGRDQPQH
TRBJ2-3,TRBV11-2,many,ASSFQGAGDTQY
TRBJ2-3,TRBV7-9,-,ASSFLAGEVRDTQY
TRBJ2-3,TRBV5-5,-,ASSLRGREDTQY
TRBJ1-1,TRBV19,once,ASSRQGSNTEAF
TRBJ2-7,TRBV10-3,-,AISEGLGSDYEQY
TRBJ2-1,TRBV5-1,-,ASSPAESPNQQF
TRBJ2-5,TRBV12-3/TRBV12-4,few,ASSPGKQETQY
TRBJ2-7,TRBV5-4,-,ASSRPGTEGYEQY
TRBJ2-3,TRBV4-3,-,ASSQERLPDTQY
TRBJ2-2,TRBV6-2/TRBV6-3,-,ASSQTRTGTGELF
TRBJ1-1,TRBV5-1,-,ASSFAPGTEAF
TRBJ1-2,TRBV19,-,ASPNPGLRGYT
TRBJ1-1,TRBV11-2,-,ASSLSEGGYTEAF
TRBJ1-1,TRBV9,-,ASSPSIQGNTEAF
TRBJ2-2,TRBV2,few,ASSREAPGQGGYTGELF
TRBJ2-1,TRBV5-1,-,ASSSDRGSYNEQF
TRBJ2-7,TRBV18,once,ASSPKGDSYEQY
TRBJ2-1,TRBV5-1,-,ASTETGGAYNEQF
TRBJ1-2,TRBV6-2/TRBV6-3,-,ASSPQGLYGYT
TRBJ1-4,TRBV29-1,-,SVAGVDEKLF
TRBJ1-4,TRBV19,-,ASSQGALVMRPNEKLF
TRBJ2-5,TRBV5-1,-,ASSRTGGSGETQY
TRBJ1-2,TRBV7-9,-,ASSLAHRRGYGYT
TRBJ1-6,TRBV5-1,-,ASSLEAGRDNSPLH
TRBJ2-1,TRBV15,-,ATSRDRQGDDEQF
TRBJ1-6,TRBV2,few,ASKDRGVSPLH
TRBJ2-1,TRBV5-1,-,ASSLARLAGHNEQF
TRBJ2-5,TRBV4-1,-,ASSQGGKGETQY
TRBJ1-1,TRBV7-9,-,ASSLGQGGSF
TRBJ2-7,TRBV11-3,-,ASSFATGGTYEQY
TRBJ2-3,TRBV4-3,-,ASSRDRGYTDTQY
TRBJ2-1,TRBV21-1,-,ASTPLFSSYNEQF
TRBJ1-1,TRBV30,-,AWSFEPGGSGTEAF